Below are 21 T cell receptor beta chains sequenced from a single sample in a study of cytomegalovirus exposure and HLA in healthy donors. Primers for the PCR totalled 60 Vbeta and 13 Jbeta. Data came from immunoSEQ multiplex PCR; TCRdb stores just in-frame clones and leaves some out. This sample yields some 150,000 clones, of which approximately 81% are seen a single time; 0.77% belongs to the top ten. Sequences were obtained from PBMCs. All receptors derive from a woman aged 18-29 years in good health and CMV-seronegative.

The rearrangement links TRBV19 to TRBJ2-1, with 11 nucleotides matching TRBD2. The CDR3 covers 17 residues. Germline lookup yields CDR1 LNHDA and CDR2 SQIVND (reference sequence). Trimming took 0 bases from V and 3 from J; bases not matched to a gene: 4. CDR3 sequence: CASSIDAGTSGYNEQFF. For the CDR3, the DNA is TGTGCCAGTAGTATAGATGCCGGGACTAGCGGCTACAATGAGCAGTTCTTC. The full variable domain, in which reference TRBV19 and TRBJ2-1 provide the parts outside the CDR3, is DGGITQSPKYLFRKEGQNVTLSCEQNLNHDAMYWYRQDPGQGLRLIYYSQIVNDFQKGDIAEGYSVSREKKESFPLTVTSAQKNPTAFYLCASSIDAGTSGYNEQFFGPGTRLTVL.

This clone was detected once. This chain joins TRBV7-8 and TRBJ1-2, with 7 bases lining up with TRBD1. Germline trimming cut 6 bases from V and 4 bases from J; bases unmatched to any gene: 5. Germline V CDR1 and CDR2: SGHVS, FQNEAQ. The CDR3 length is 13 residues. The chain's CDR3 is CASSPTGSYGYTF. CDR3 bases: TGTGCCAGCAGTCCGACAGGGAGCTATGGCTACACCTTC.

CDR3 nucleotides: TGTGCCAGCAGTGACGGGATCCAAGAGACCCAGTACTTC. The encoded protein is CASSDGIQETQYF. This chain joins TRBV28 and TRBJ2-5; a weak D match, TRBD2 (5 bases). This CDR3 spans 13 amino acids. Germline V gene sequence: CDR1 MDHEN, CDR2 SYDVKM. Trimming shortened V by 5 bases and J by 1 base, and 8 bases separated the two germline ends.

The V call is TRBV5-1, the J call TRBJ2-5; TRBD1 matches at 11 bases. V lost 9 bases, J lost 1 base, and 2 bases stayed unmatched. This CDR3 is built from 13 residues. The germline CDR1 and CDR2 sequences are SGHRS and YFSETQ. In DNA form, the CDR3 reads TGCGCCACCGGACAGGGGGCCCAAGAGACCCAGTACTTC. Its protein is CATGQGAQETQYF.

The V and J genes are TRBV12-5 and TRBJ2-5, with TRBD1 identical over 7 bases. CDR1 LGHNT and CDR2 FRNRAP come from the germline V gene. J gave up 1 base and V 2 bases, and 10 bases lay outside the gene matches. The CDR3 has 17 residues. The CDR3 DNA reads as TGTGCTAGTGGTTTGACGAGAAGGGGGCCCCTCCAAGAGACCCAGTACTTC. The encoded protein is CASGLTRRGPLQETQYF. Full variable domain (remainder filled in from reference TRBV12-5 and TRBJ2-5): DARVTQTPRHKVTEMGQEVTMRCQPILGHNTVFWYRQTMMQGLELLAYFRNRAPLDDSGMPKDRFSAEMPDATLATLKIQPSEPRDSAVYFCASGLTRRGPLQETQYFGPGTRLLVL.

The count of this clone is one. J is TRBJ1-1 and V is TRBV28, with 8 bases aligning to TRBD1. The CDR3 length is 16 residues. CDR1 and CDR2 (germline): MDHEN, SYDVKM. V shed 6 bases and J 4 bases; nucleotides not matched to a gene: 13. CDR3 residues: CASRDIQGQGGTEAFF. DNA for the CDR3: TGTGCCAGCAGAGATATCCAAGGACAGGGTGGCACTGAAGCTTTCTTT.

The J gene is TRBJ2-2, the V gene TRBV19, with D possibly matching TRBD1 (6 bases). With 10 bases removed from V and 1 base from J, the gap between germline ends came to 10 bases. The CDR3 totals 13 residues. Germline V gene data show CDR1 as LNHDA and CDR2 as SQIVND (reference sequence). This CDR3 reads CATRQVNTGELFF. The CDR3 bases are TGTGCCACGCGACAGGTGAACACCGGGGAGCTGTTTTTT.

CDR3 sequence (DNA): TGTGCCAGCAGTGAAATGACAGCTAATCAGCCCCAGCATTTT. Translated, it gives CASSEMTANQPQHF. This chain links TRBV2 with TRBJ1-5; TRBD1 might be the D (5 bases). The germline CDR1 and CDR2 sequences are SNHLY and FYNNEI. Trimming pared 2 bases from V and 4 bases from J, leaving 9 bases between. The CDR3 runs to 14 residues. Together with reference TRBV2 and TRBJ1-5, the CDR3 gives the full variable domain: EPEVTQTPSHQVTQMGQEVILRCVPISNHLYFYWYRQILGQKVEFLVSFYNNEISEKSEIFDDQFSVERPDGSNFTLKIRSTKLEDSAMYFCASSEMTANQPQHFGDGTRLSIL.

The V gene is TRBV4-1, the J gene TRBJ1-3; D gene unclear. Germline CDR1 and CDR2: MGHRA and YSYEKL. V lost 5 bases, J lost 3 bases, and 11 bases lay in between. The CDR3 covers 14 residues. The CDR3 DNA sequence: TGCGCCAGCAGCGAGGCTTTTGATGGAAACACCATATATTTT. Protein product: CASSEAFDGNTIYF.

This rearrangement joins TRBV19 to TRBJ2-7, with a tentative D call TRBD1 (6 bases). CDR3 length equals 13 residues. CDR1 is LNHDA, CDR2 SQIVND, per germline (reference sequence). V was cut by 5 bases and J by 9 bases, with 17 bases left in between. This CDR3 is CASSPGHPVGQYF. CDR3 nucleotide sequence: TGTGCCAGTAGTCCGGGACACCCTGTCGGGCAGTACTTC. Full variable domain (rest looked up from reference TRBV19 and TRBJ2-7): DGGITQSPKYLFRKEGQNVTLSCEQNLNHDAMYWYRQDPGQGLRLIYYSQIVNDFQKGDIAEGYSVSREKKESFPLTVTSAQKNPTAFYLCASSPGHPVGQYFGPGTRLTVT.

The chain combines TRBV6-4 with TRBJ1-1, with TRBD1 identical over 8 bases. The CDR3 runs to 13 residues. V shed 4 bases and J 10 bases; nucleotides not matched to a gene: 8. From germline, CDR1 is MRHNA and CDR2 SNTAGT. The CDR3, as DNA: TGTGCCAGCAGTGGTCAGGGGGCGCGGGGAGCTTTCTTT. Its protein product is CASSGQGARGAFF.

A note on this clone: Distinct nucleotide sequences in the sample also encode this CDR3. The V and J genes are TRBV7-9 and TRBJ2-3; D is unclear. The germline gives CDR1 SEHNR, CDR2 FQNEAQ (reference sequence). The CDR3 consists of 13 residues. V was clipped by 5 bases and J by 0 bases, with 6 bases between them. CDR3 DNA: TGTGCCAGCAGCCTTTCTAGCACAGATACGCAGTATTTT. Encoded protein: CASSLSSTDTQYF.

The chain carries TRBV21-1 and TRBJ1-2. TRBV21-1 is a pseudogene segment. This CDR3 contains 14 residues. In DNA, the CDR3 is TGTGCCAGCAGCCCAAGCCGTGAATCTAAGGGCTACACCTTC. This gives the protein CASSPSRESKGYTF.

The rearrangement links TRBV27 to TRBJ2-1, with TRBD1 as a possible D gene (5 bases). Germline values: CDR1 MNHEY, CDR2 SMNVEV (reference sequence). The CDR3 runs to 16 residues. Between the trimmed V and J ends, which lost 5 bases and 0 bases, there was a span of 14 bases. The CDR3 loop reads CASSKIGHLSYNEQFF. For the CDR3, the DNA is TGTGCCAGCAGTAAAATAGGACATCTCTCCTACAATGAGCAGTTCTTC.

This chain joins TRBV15 and TRBJ1-5, with D unclear. The CDR3 covers 13 residues. The germline V gene has CDR1 LNHNV and CDR2 YYDKDF (reference sequence). With 6 bases removed from V and 7 bases from J, the gap between germline ends came to 13 bases. The CDR3 DNA follows: TGTGCCACCAGGCTGGCAAGCGGGCAGCCCCAGCATTTT. As protein: CATRLASGQPQHF.

The V gene is TRBV18, the J gene TRBJ2-1; 9 nucleotides match TRBD2. This CDR3 spans 17 amino acids. V dropped 0 bases and J dropped 5; count of bases not matched to a gene: 8. Germline V gives CDR1 KGHSH, CDR2 LQKENI. The CDR3 spells CASSPPGREGSHNEQFF. Written as DNA, the CDR3 is TGTGCCAGCTCACCACCGGGGCGGGAGGGTTCCCACAATGAGCAGTTCTTC.

The J gene is TRBJ2-5, the V gene TRBV6-5; D is perhaps TRBD1 (6 bases). The closer fit of TRBJ2-7 to the DNA end suggests the J call may be wrong. CDR3 length: 16 residues. Germline values: CDR1 MNHEY, CDR2 SVGAGI. Here the CDR3 DNA reads TGTGCCAGCAGTTACAGGGCGTCGGACAGACCCTACGAGCAGTACTTC. This encodes CASSYRASDRPYEQYF.

Comment on this clone: Other nucleotide sequences in the sample specify the same CDR3. V and J are TRBV5-4 and TRBJ2-5; D gene uncertain. CDR3 size: 13 residues. CDR1 and CDR2 (germline): SGHNT, YYREEE (reference sequence). V was cut by 0 bases and J by 4 bases, with 7 bases left in between. The CDR3 coding sequence is TGTGCCAGCAGCTTGGCAGGTAGAGAGACCCAGTACTTC. It specifies CASSLAGRETQYF.

The genes are TRBV28 and TRBJ2-7, with 9 bases that match TRBD2. The CDR3 has 14 amino acids. J was trimmed by 2 bases and V by 5 bases; bases with no gene match: 4. CDR1 MDHEN and CDR2 SYDVKM come from the germline V gene. CDR3 sequence: CASSRLAGTYEQYF. DNA of the CDR3: TGTGCCAGCAGTCGGCTAGCGGGAACCTACGAGCAGTACTTC.

The rearrangement uses TRBV5-1 and TRBJ1-2; TRBD1 might be the D (5 bases). Trimming left V 4 bases short and J 3 bases short, with 25 bases between. CDR1 is SGHRS, CDR2 YFSETQ, per germline. The CDR3 spans 18 residues. The CDR3 reads CASSLSRDRRKVDYGYTF. The CDR3 nucleotides read TGCGCCAGCAGCCTGAGCAGGGATAGACGAAAGGTGGACTATGGCTACACCTTC.

The chain carries TRBV7-2 and TRBJ2-7; 11 bases match TRBD2. The trim removed 4 bases at V and 4 bases at J, leaving 6 bases unmatched. The CDR3 contains 15 residues. Germline loops: CDR1 SGHTA, CDR2 FQGNSA. For the CDR3, the DNA is TGTGCCAGCAGCTCCTGGGGGACTAGCGGTTACGAGCAGTACTTC. This sequence encodes CASSSWGTSGYEQYF.